The 10 T cell receptor beta chains below come from one sample, sequenced in a study of T-cell reconstitution after alpha-beta-depleted transplantation in children. During its preparation, the TCRbeta library received unique molecular identifiers. TCRdb ran MiXCR on the PCR reads and lists one entry per CDR3 protein. This sample yields over 150,000 distinct CDR3 sequences, of which roughly 7.5% are seen a single time; around 3.1% belongs to the top ten. The sequenced sample was PBMCs from the stem cell graft donor, obtained from the stem cell graft. These TCRs come from a human donor who donated a stem cell graft to a child with Wiskott-Aldrich syndrome.

This clonotype was observed many times. The chain carries TRBV7-7 and TRBJ2-3; weak D call: TRBD2 (5 bases). Germline V gives CDR1 SSHAT, CDR2 FNYEAQ (reference sequence). Trimming pared 4 bases from V and 4 bases from J, leaving 12 bases between. The CDR3 runs to 14 residues. The CDR3 reads CASSSGFSADTQYF. The CDR3 DNA sequence: TGTGCCAGCAGCTCGGGGTTTAGCGCAGATACGCAGTATTTT.

This clonotype was counted many times. The chain employs TRBV4-2 and TRBJ2-3; 8 nucleotides align to TRBD1. This CDR3 has 17 residues. V lost 2 bases, J lost 6 bases, and 13 bases stayed unmatched. CDR1 and CDR2 (germline): LGHNA, YNFKEQ. DNA of the CDR3: TGTGCCAGCAGCCAACAGATTCAGACAGGGGAGGCGGATACGCAGTATTTT. As protein: CASSQQIQTGEADTQYF.

The rearrangement links TRBV5-1 to TRBJ2-1, with D possibly matching TRBD2 (6 bases). CDR3 size: 17 residues. Looked up from germline, CDR1 is SGHRS and CDR2 is YFSETQ. Trimming removed 4 bases at V and 6 bases at J, with 23 bases between. This chain's CDR3 is CASSGGTGRATLNEQFF. CDR3 in DNA: TGCGCCAGCAGCGGAGGGACGGGCCGGGCGACGCTCAATGAGCAGTTCTTC.

This clonotype appeared a few times. The chain uses TRBV11-2 and TRBJ1-3; TRBD1 matches 9 bases. V lost 5 bases and J lost 5; bases outside the gene matches: 19. CDR1 is SGHAT and CDR2 is FQNNGV in the germline V gene. The CDR3 spans 19 residues. The CDR3 DNA sequence: TGTGCCAGCAGCCCCGCCCGGTTCGGCCTGGGACAGGGCCGAAACACCATATATTTT. Protein sequence: CASSPARFGLGQGRNTIYF.

The chain employs TRBV5-1 and TRBJ2-1; no clear D. The CDR3 totals 18 residues. V lost 3 bases and J 0 bases, leaving 19 bases between the germline ends. Looked up from germline, CDR1 is SGHRS and CDR2 is YFSETQ. This CDR3 reads CASSSSLQASSSYNEQFF. In nucleotides, the CDR3 is TGCGCCAGCAGCTCCTCTCTCCAGGCGTCGAGCTCCTACAATGAGCAGTTCTTC.

This clonotype was observed many times. The rearrangement links TRBV12-3 or TRBV12-4 to TRBJ1-5, with 11 bases that match TRBD1. This CDR3 comprises 14 residues. V lost 6 bases and J lost 8; bases outside the gene matches: 6. Written as DNA, the CDR3 is TGTGCCAGCAGCGGGACAGGGGGATTTGAGCCCCAGCATTTT. Its translation is CASSGTGGFEPQHF.

This clonotype was seen ten or more times. The chain links TRBV4-3 to TRBJ1-2, with 8 bases lining up with TRBD1. Germline CDR1 is LGHNA and CDR2 is YSLEER. V shed 3 bases, J shed 8 bases, and the junction held 11 bases outside the gene matches. The CDR3 length is 15 residues. Here the CDR3 reads CASSQETQTGEGYTF. The CDR3 DNA reads TGCGCCAGCAGCCAGGAGACCCAGACAGGGGAAGGCTACACCTTC.

This clonotype was detected many times. The J gene is TRBJ2-1, the V gene TRBV7-6; D might be TRBD2 (7 bases). The CDR3 is made up of 11 amino acids. Deletions cut 8 bases from V and 9 bases from J, with 11 bases between. Germline CDR1 reads SGHVS; CDR2 reads FNYEAQ. CDR3 DNA sequence: TGTGCCAGCGGAGGGGGGGGTGAGCAGTTCTTC. Translation: CASGGGGEQFF.

V gene TRBV30 combines with J gene TRBJ2-2; possible D gene TRBD1, 6 bases. In germline, CDR1 is GTSNPN, CDR2 SVGIG (reference sequence). This CDR3 has 13 residues. Between the trimmed V and J ends, which lost 2 bases and 5 bases, there was a span of 9 bases. CDR3 region: CAWSLGGTGELFF. In nucleotides, the CDR3 is TGTGCCTGGAGTCTAGGGGGTACCGGGGAGCTGTTTTTT.

V usage is TRBV20-1 and J usage is TRBJ1-2; D remains ambiguous. CDR1 and CDR2 from the germline V gene are DFQATT and SNEGSKA (reference sequence). The V end lost 3 bases, the J end lost 2 bases, and 10 bases lay between the germline ends. The CDR3 has 13 amino acids. The CDR3 region has the DNA TGCAGTGCTAGCCCTACAGAGAACTATGGCTACACCTTC. This gives the protein CSASPTENYGYTF.